Following are 27 T cell receptor beta chains from one sample sequenced in a study of metastatic and nonmetastatic thyroid tumors. TCRdb ran MiXCR on the PCR reads. The top ten clones hold roughly 3.8% of a sample with over 45,000 clones, 22% of them seen once. The entire patient cohort was treatment-naive prior to thyroid surgery. Sequencing used blood. All receptors derive from a male donor with papillary thyroid cancer or a benign thyroid nodule (not recorded which). Some clones in this sample may be carry-over from other donors' samples.

The V gene is TRBV20-1, the J gene TRBJ2-1; D may be TRBD1 (7 bases). The length of the CDR3 is 15 residues. The germline V gene encodes CDR1 DFQATT and CDR2 SNEGSKA (reference sequence). The ends were cut back, 0 bases at V and 12 bases at J, with 21 bases in the middle. CDR3 DNA sequence: TGCAGTGCTAGAGATTCAGGGCAGGGGGGACTTGGGCAGTTCTTC. As protein: CSARDSGQGGLGQFF.

This clone showed up just a few times. V and J are TRBV6-2 or TRBV6-3 and TRBJ2-7; maybe TRBD1 (6 bases). The germline V gene encodes CDR1 MNHEY and CDR2 SVGEGT. CDR3 size: 14 residues. Trimming removed 2 bases at V and 0 bases at J, with 8 bases between. The CDR3 DNA reads as TGTGCCAGCAGTTACGGGACAAACTCCTACGAGCAGTACTTC. The encoded protein is CASSYGTNSYEQYF.

This clone was counted at least ten times. V and J are TRBV20-1 and TRBJ2-1; TRBD2 matches at 14 bases. Germline CDR1 reads DFQATT; CDR2 reads SNEGSKA (reference sequence). The CDR3 has 16 residues. With 3 bases clipped from V and 6 bases from J, the junction kept 7 bases outside the gene matches. The CDR3 protein is CSASRPGTSGSNEQFF. The DNA for the CDR3 is TGCAGTGCTAGTAGACCCGGGACTAGCGGGAGCAATGAGCAGTTCTTC.

This clone was detected many times. The rearrangement links TRBV9 to TRBJ1-1; tentative D call: TRBD1 (5 bases). The V end lost 0 bases, the J end lost 0 bases, and 9 bases lay between the germline ends. Germline assignment: CDR1 SGDLS and CDR2 YYNGEE. This CDR3 is 15 amino acids long. The CDR3 region is CASSVVEGLNTEAFF. In DNA, the CDR3 is TGTGCCAGCAGCGTAGTCGAGGGGCTGAACACTGAAGCTTTCTTT.

As concerns this clone: One end of the junction fails to match germline, which may point to a read error. Other DNA sequences in this sample translate to the same CDR3. The genes are TRBV27 and TRBJ2-2; either TRBD1 or TRBD2 may fit D (5 bases each). CDR1 and CDR2 (germline): MNHEY, SMNVEV (reference sequence). The CDR3 is 13 residues long. The chain's CDR3 is CASRVTSTGELFF. The CDR3 DNA sequence: TGCGCCAGCAGGGTAACTAGCACCGGGGAGCTGTTTTTT.

With respect to this clone: A read error may explain this, as a much larger clone is one base away. This chain uses TRBV5-4 with TRBJ2-3; tentative D call: TRBD2 (6 bases). The CDR3 consists of 13 residues. Germline V CDR1 and CDR2: SGHNT, YYREEE (reference sequence). The CDR3 DNA reads as TGTGCCAGCAGATTTAGCGGCACAGATACGAAGTATTTT. Translation: CASRFSGTDTKYF.

This clone appeared a single time. V and J are TRBV20-1 and TRBJ1-1; a possible D gene is TRBD1 (5 bases). Germline V gene sequence: CDR1 DFQATT, CDR2 SNEGSKA (reference sequence). This CDR3 region has 12 residues. The V and J ends lost 1 base and 7 bases respectively, with 10 bases between them. The CDR3 sequence: CSARVGRDEAFF. The CDR3 DNA is TGCAGTGCTAGAGTCGGCAGGGATGAAGCTTTCTTT.

This clone came up many times. The V and J genes are TRBV19 and TRBJ2-3, with D unresolved. The CDR3 has 14 amino acids. Germline V gene lookup returns CDR1 LNHDA and CDR2 SQIVND (reference sequence). Trimming removed 4 bases from V and 2 bases from J, with 10 bases in between. CDR3 protein: CASSRGSTTDTQYF. CDR3 bases: TGTGCCAGTAGTAGGGGTAGCACCACAGATACGCAGTATTTT.

At least ten counts were recorded for this clone. V is TRBV5-5 and J is TRBJ1-5; no reliable D call. CDR1 and CDR2 from the germline V gene are SGHKS and YYEKEE (reference sequence). With 0 bases removed from V and 2 bases from J, the gap between germline ends came to 9 bases. The CDR3 is 15 amino acids. The DNA of the CDR3 is TGTGCCAGCAGCTTGGAAGGGTATGGCAATCAGCCCCAGCATTTT. This codes for CASSLEGYGNQPQHF.

This clone was seen at least ten times. This rearrangement joins TRBV7-9 to TRBJ2-1; 7 bases are shared with TRBD2. V lost 3 bases and J lost 6; bases outside the gene matches: 5. From germline, CDR1 is SEHNR and CDR2 FQNEAQ (reference sequence). The CDR3 length is 14 residues. This chain's CDR3 is CASSLAGVTNEQFF. CDR3 sequence (DNA): TGTGCCAGCAGCTTGGCGGGGGTGACCAATGAGCAGTTCTTC.

The genes are TRBV18 and TRBJ1-6; 12 nucleotides agree with TRBD1. This CDR3 comprises 14 residues. Germline assignment: CDR1 KGHSH and CDR2 LQKENI. J gave up 10 bases and V 6 bases, and 4 bases lay outside the gene matches. The CDR3 DNA sequence: TGTGCCAGCTCCCCCGGGACAGGGGGCTCACCCCTCCACTTT. Translated, it gives CASSPGTGGSPLHF. Filled out from reference TRBV18 and TRBJ1-6, the complete variable domain reads NAGVMQNPRHLVRRRGQEARLRCSPMKGHSHVYWYRQLPEEGLKFMVYLQKENIIDESGMPKERFSAEFPKEGPSILRIQQVVRGDSAAYFCASSPGTGGSPLHFGNGTRLTVT.

This clone has at least ten counts. The chain uses TRBV7-8 and TRBJ2-7, with 10 bases lining up with TRBD1. CDR1 is SGHVS and CDR2 is FQNEAQ in the germline V gene. The CDR3 is 13 amino acids. The V segment lost 5 bases and the J segment 6 bases; nucleotides outside the gene matches: 4. CDR3 sequence (DNA): TGTGCCAGCAGCACCCGGACAGGGGGCGAGCAGTACTTC. Translated: CASSTRTGGEQYF.

This clone was detected only once. The chain couples TRBV30 to TRBJ1-3; TRBD1 matches 10 bases. The CDR3 extends over 15 amino acids. J lost 3 bases, V lost 5 bases, and 7 bases had no gene match. CDR1 and CDR2 from the germline V gene are GTSNPN and SVGIG (reference sequence). The CDR3 DNA is TGTGCCTGGGGTAGACAGGGGGCGAATGGAAACACCATATATTTT. Its protein is CAWGRQGANGNTIYF.

The V gene is TRBV19, the J gene TRBJ2-1; 13 bases line up with TRBD2. Germline V CDR1 and CDR2: LNHDA, SQIVND (reference sequence). The V segment lost 3 bases and the J segment 6 bases; nucleotides outside the gene matches: 2. The CDR3 totals 15 residues. The CDR3 region is CASSIGLAGANEQFF. CDR3 DNA sequence: TGTGCCAGTAGTATTGGACTAGCGGGGGCCAATGAGCAGTTCTTC.

This clone was detected ten times or more. The chain links TRBV4-2 to TRBJ2-7; 7 nucleotides match TRBD2. CDR1 is LGHNA, CDR2 YNFKEQ, per germline. Trimming took 1 base from V and 0 from J; bases not matched to a gene: 12. CDR3 length equals 18 residues. CDR3 in amino acids: CASSQASSTSVSSYEQYF. The CDR3 DNA reads TGTGCCAGCAGCCAAGCATCCTCAACTAGCGTTAGCTCCTACGAGCAGTACTTC.

This chain joins TRBV5-1 and TRBJ2-5, with D unclear. Germline loops: CDR1 SGHRS, CDR2 YFSETQ. The CDR3 consists of 12 residues. Trimming stripped 2 bases from V and 1 base from J, with 3 bases between. The CDR3 DNA sequence: TGCGCCAGCAGCTTCAGCCAAGAGACCCAGTACTTC. This sequence encodes CASSFSQETQYF.

In its sample, this clone was seen many times. This chain links TRBV19 with TRBJ1-2, with D possibly TRBD1 on 5 matching bases. CDR1 LNHDA and CDR2 SQIVND come from the germline V gene (reference sequence). The CDR3 extends over 13 amino acids. Trimming left V 5 bases short and J 4 bases short, with 11 bases between. CDR3 amino acids: CASSPAGSYGYTF. The CDR3 region has the DNA TGTGCCAGTAGTCCGGCAGGGTCCTATGGCTACACCTTC.

This clone was detected ten times or more. The genes are TRBV30 and TRBJ1-4, with 7 bases lining up with TRBD1. With 5 bases clipped from V and 5 bases from J, the junction kept 11 bases outside the gene matches. The CDR3 loop spans 15 amino acids. CDR1 and CDR2 (germline): GTSNPN, SVGIG (reference sequence). The CDR3 nucleotides read TGTGCCTGGGGGCATAGGGCCAGGGGGAATGAAAAACTGTTTTTT. Protein product: CAWGHRARGNEKLFF. The full variable domain, rest sourced from reference TRBV30 and TRBJ1-4, is SQTIHQWPATLVQPVGSPLSLECTVEGTSNPNLYWYRQAAGRGLQLLFYSVGIGQISSEVPQNLSASRPQDRQFILSSKKLLLSDSGFYLCAWGHRARGNEKLFFGSGTQLSVL.

This clone was recorded only once. CDR3 protein: CSARENAGNYGYTF. Here the CDR3 DNA reads TGCAGTGCTAGAGAGAATGCGGGTAACTATGGCTACACCTTC. This rearrangement joins TRBV20-1 to TRBJ1-2, with no clear D. Trimming took off 0 bases at V and 1 base at J, with 9 bases between the two ends. Germline lookup yields CDR1 DFQATT and CDR2 SNEGSKA (reference sequence). This CDR3 comprises 14 residues.

This clone was counted many times. The chain links TRBV25-1 to TRBJ2-7; either TRBD1 or TRBD2 may fit D (6 bases each). The length of the CDR3 is 15 residues. CDR1 is MGHDK, CDR2 SYGVNS, per germline. V lost 1 base and J lost 0, with 10 bases in between. This chain's CDR3 is CASSELEGDSYEQYF. The CDR3 DNA reads TGTGCCAGCAGTGAATTGGAGGGGGACTCCTACGAGCAGTACTTC.

This clone was seen ten or more times. This chain joins TRBV2 and TRBJ2-7; D unresolved. Per germline, CDR1 SNHLY and CDR2 FYNNEI. The CDR3 totals 15 residues. Between the trimmed V and J ends, which lost 4 bases and 4 bases, there was a span of 17 bases. Here the CDR3 reads CASSAQIIESYEQYF. In nucleotides, the CDR3 is TGTGCCAGCAGTGCCCAAATTATTGAGAGTTACGAGCAGTACTTC. The full variable domain, in which reference TRBV2 and TRBJ2-7 provide the parts outside the CDR3, is EPEVTQTPSHQVTQMGQEVILRCVPISNHLYFYWYRQILGQKVEFLVSFYNNEISEKSEIFDDQFSVERPDGSNFTLKIRSTKLEDSAMYFCASSAQIIESYEQYFGPGTRLTVT.

This clone was counted between two and nine times. J is TRBJ2-3 and V is TRBV6-1, with a weak D call TRBD1 (6 bases). The germline CDR1 and CDR2 sequences are MNHNS and SASEGT. The CDR3 extends over 14 amino acids. With 7 bases removed from V and 5 bases from J, the gap between germline ends came to 16 bases. CDR3 coding DNA: TGTGCCAGCAAGGGGGTTAATTTAGGAGATACGCAGTATTTT. Amino acid sequence: CASKGVNLGDTQYF.

The rearrangement joins TRBV27 to TRBJ2-5; TRBD2 agrees at 14 bases. The CDR3 is 16 residues long. Germline CDR1 and CDR2: MNHEY and SMNVEV (reference sequence). V shed 8 bases, J shed 4 bases, and the junction held 9 bases outside the gene matches. The CDR3, as DNA: TGTGCCAGCGTGAGGACTAGCGGGAGGACCCGAGAGACCCAGTACTTC. Its translation is CASVRTSGRTRETQYF.

This clone has ten or more counts. V and J are TRBV19 and TRBJ1-3; 7 nucleotides align to TRBD1. The germline gives CDR1 LNHDA, CDR2 SQIVND (reference sequence). V shed 5 bases and J 0 bases; nucleotides not matched to a gene: 1. The CDR3 contains 14 residues. CDR3 DNA sequence: TGTGCCAGTAGTCCAGGGGGCTCTGGAAACACCATATATTTT. Amino acid sequence: CASSPGGSGNTIYF.

Notes on this clone: Compared with germline, one end of the junction differs, possibly owing to a read error. The chain has TRBV12-3 or TRBV12-4 and TRBJ2-3; D ambiguous. This CDR3 comprises 14 residues. The CDR3 DNA sequence: TGTGCCAGCAGTCCCAGTGTAGGCACAGATACGCAGTATTTC. Translated: CASSPSVGTDTQYF.

A word on this clone: A read error is possible here, since a much larger clone lies one base away. This specimen includes other DNA sequences encoding the same CDR3. The CDR3 DNA sequence: TGTGCCAGCAGTTTTGTGGGTCCTCTACGTGAGCAGTTCTTC. Its translation: CASSFVGPLREQFF. The V and J genes are TRBV28 and TRBJ2-1; no reliable D call. Germline CDR1 is MDHEN and CDR2 is SYDVKM. Trimming cost V 3 bases and J 9 bases, with 15 bases left between them. The CDR3 consists of 14 residues.

This clone was seen at least ten times. V and J are TRBV7-3 and TRBJ2-3; D remains ambiguous. Between the trimmed V and J ends, which lost 5 bases and 2 bases, there was a span of 8 bases. Germline CDR1 and CDR2: SGHTA and FQGTGA. The CDR3 length is 13 residues. The CDR3 is CASSLRNTDTQYF. CDR3 bases: TGTGCCAGCAGCCTCCGAAACACAGATACGCAGTATTTT. Full variable domain (rest looked up from reference TRBV7-3 and TRBJ2-3): GAGVSQTPSNKVTEKGKYVELRCDPISGHTALYWYRQSLGQGPEFLIYFQGTGAADDSGLPNDRFFAVRPEGSVSTLKIQRTERGDSAVYLCASSLRNTDTQYFGPGTRLTVL.